One and the same sample provided the 22 T cell receptor beta chains below, sequenced in a study of T cell responses to AZD1222 COVID-19 vaccine. Profiled with immunoSEQ multiplex PCR; TCRdb holds only in-frame clones, not every one. Here the sample spans approximately 170,000 clones, 90% to 95% being singletons. Sequenced material: peripheral blood, taken 28 days after the second AZD1222 dose. The receptor set was obtained from an adult who received the AZD1222 COVID-19 vaccine.

V usage is TRBV4-1 and J usage is TRBJ1-3; TRBD1 agrees at 8 bases. The CDR3 covers 15 residues. V trimming: 1 base; J trimming: 3 bases; junction bases outside the gene matches: 2. Germline V CDR1 and CDR2: MGHRA, YSYEKL. For the CDR3, the DNA is TGCGCCAGCAGCCAAGCGGACAGGGATGGAAACACCATATATTTT. As protein: CASSQADRDGNTIYF.

CDR3 sequence: CASSSTWTVNTEAFF. For the CDR3, the DNA is TGTGCCAGCAGTTCGACGTGGACGGTGAACACTGAAGCTTTCTTT. The gene calls are TRBV27 and TRBJ1-1; D call uncertain. Germline V gene lookup returns CDR1 MNHEY and CDR2 SMNVEV (reference sequence). The CDR3 loop spans 15 amino acids. Between the trimmed V and J ends, which lost 4 bases and 0 bases, there was a span of 12 bases.

The rearrangement joins TRBV15 to TRBJ1-5; D is possibly TRBD1 (5 bases). This CDR3 comprises 14 residues. Germline V gene lookup returns CDR1 LNHNV and CDR2 YYDKDF (reference sequence). V was cut by 1 base and J by 7 bases, with 11 bases left in between. CDR3 in amino acids: CATSRAGSDQPQHF. CDR3 DNA sequence: TGTGCCACCAGCAGAGCAGGGTCAGACCAGCCCCAGCATTTT.

The chain carries TRBV7-9 and TRBJ2-1; D is ambiguous. Between the trimmed V and J ends, which lost 5 bases and 2 bases, there was a span of 19 bases. The germline V gene has CDR1 SEHNR and CDR2 FQNEAQ (reference sequence). The CDR3 totals 17 residues. This CDR3 is CASSPPPRHSPYNEQFF. The DNA for the CDR3 is TGTGCCAGCAGCCCCCCTCCGCGGCACAGTCCCTACAATGAGCAGTTCTTC.

The chain couples TRBV5-1 to TRBJ2-1; 10 positions agree with TRBD1. V shed 3 bases and J 7 bases; nucleotides not matched to a gene: 4. Germline V gives CDR1 SGHRS, CDR2 YFSETQ. The CDR3 extends over 14 amino acids. The CDR3 sequence: CASSSDRGNNEQFF. CDR3 DNA: TGCGCCAGCAGCTCGGACAGGGGGAATAATGAGCAGTTCTTC. The whole variable domain, remainder taken from reference TRBV5-1 and TRBJ2-1, is KAGVTQTPRYLIKTRGQQVTLSCSPISGHRSVSWYQQTPGQGLQFLFEYFSETQRNKGNFPGRFSGRQFSNSRSEMNVSTLELGDSALYLCASSSDRGNNEQFFGPGTRLTVL.

The V call is TRBV7-8, the J call TRBJ1-3; D ambiguous. Germline CDR1 reads SGHVS; CDR2 reads FQNEAQ. This CDR3 spans 13 amino acids. V lost 8 bases and J lost 0, with 8 bases in between. The CDR3 nucleotides are TGTGCCAGCGGGCCGAGCTCTGGAAACACCATATATTTT. Translating it yields CASGPSSGNTIYF.

On this clone itself: At the DNA level, this CDR3 is encoded by other sequences in the same sample as well. J is TRBJ2-1 and V is TRBV7-9; no reliable D call. V lost 1 base and J 2 bases, leaving 6 bases between the germline ends. The CDR3 length is 14 residues. The germline V gene encodes CDR1 SEHNR and CDR2 FQNEAQ (reference sequence). The CDR3 region has the DNA TGTGCCAGCAGCTTAGATGGGGCCTACAATGAGCAGTTCTTC. Translation gives CASSLDGAYNEQFF.

This chain links TRBV11-1 with TRBJ1-2; 9 bases align to TRBD1. The CDR3 is made up of 14 amino acids. Trimming removed 5 bases from V and 7 bases from J; junction bases left unmatched: 8. The germline V gene encodes CDR1 SGHAT and CDR2 FQDESV (reference sequence). The CDR3 region has the DNA TGTGCCAGCAGCGGACAGGGGCTTAGCGGTGGCTACACCTTC. It encodes CASSGQGLSGGYTF.

The rearrangement links TRBV28 to TRBJ2-1; the match to TRBD2 covers 14 bases. The length of the CDR3 is 16 residues. Germline V gives CDR1 MDHEN, CDR2 SYDVKM. Trimming cost V 4 bases and J 4 bases; bases outside gene matches: 3. As DNA, the CDR3 is TGTGCCAGCAGTTCCGGGACTAGCGGGAGTTACAATGAGCAGTTCTTC. It encodes CASSSGTSGSYNEQFF.

V is TRBV5-5 and J is TRBJ1-2; possibly TRBD1 for D (6 bases). Trimming took off 4 bases at V and 5 bases at J, with 9 bases between the two ends. Germline CDR1 is SGHKS and CDR2 is YYEKEE (reference sequence). The CDR3 extends over 12 amino acids. CDR3 nucleotide sequence: TGTGCCAGCAGCCTACAGGGATATGGCTACACCTTC. This sequence encodes CASSLQGYGYTF.

The J gene is TRBJ1-2, the V gene TRBV4-2; D gene ambiguous. V lost 0 bases, J lost 4 bases, and 12 bases lay in between. The CDR3 sequence is 15 residues long. Germline V lookup: CDR1 LGHNA, CDR2 YNFKEQ. CDR3 loop: CASSQELYGGYGYTF. The CDR3 DNA reads as TGTGCCAGCAGCCAAGAGCTTTACGGTGGCTATGGCTACACCTTC.

V gene TRBV10-2 combines with J gene TRBJ2-1; D may be TRBD2 (5 bases). The V and J ends lost 3 bases and 7 bases respectively, with 10 bases between them. Germline loops: CDR1 WSHSY, CDR2 SAAADI. The CDR3 sequence is 13 residues long. CDR3 residues: CASSDPERNEQFF. Written as DNA, the CDR3 is TGCGCCAGCAGTGACCCCGAGCGGAATGAGCAGTTCTTC.

This chain links TRBV7-2 with TRBJ2-7, with TRBD1 matching over 10 bases. Germline values: CDR1 SGHTA, CDR2 FQGNSA. There are 14 residues in the CDR3. With 0 bases clipped from V and 7 bases from J, the junction kept 3 bases outside the gene matches. The CDR3 is CASSLAGTGVEQYF. DNA for the CDR3: TGTGCCAGCAGCTTAGCAGGGACAGGGGTAGAGCAGTACTTC.

The CDR3 loop reads CASKGQGLFGYTF. Here the CDR3 DNA reads TGTGCCAGCAAAGGACAGGGGCTTTTTGGCTACACCTTC. The chain joins TRBV2 to TRBJ1-2, with TRBD1 matching 9 bases. Germline values: CDR1 SNHLY, CDR2 FYNNEI. V lost 7 bases and J lost 7; bases outside the gene matches: 7. This CDR3 contains 13 residues.

CDR3: CASSQANTEAFF. CDR3 DNA: TGTGCCAGCAGCCAAGCGAACACTGAAGCTTTCTTT. V is TRBV3-1 (or the pseudogene TRBV3-2) and J is TRBJ1-1; no firm D call. The germline V gene has CDR1 LGHDT and CDR2 YNNKEL (reference sequence). The CDR3 totals 12 residues. V lost 1 base and J lost 1, with 1 base in between.

The V call is TRBV7-9, the J call TRBJ1-5, with D possibly being TRBD1 (6 bases). There are 15 residues in the CDR3. V gave up 5 bases and J gave up 0 bases, with 11 bases separating them. CDR1 is SEHNR and CDR2 is FQNEAQ in the germline V gene (reference sequence). The CDR3 sequence is CASSPGTSSNQPQHF. Here the CDR3 DNA reads TGTGCCAGCAGCCCAGGGACATCTAGCAATCAGCCCCAGCATTTT.

The rearrangement uses TRBV7-9 and TRBJ1-1, with 7 bases lining up with TRBD1. The ends lost 2 bases at V and 0 bases at J; junction bases unmatched: 3. The CDR3 loop spans 15 amino acids. CDR1 SEHNR and CDR2 FQNEAQ come from the germline V gene (reference sequence). CDR3 in DNA: TGTGCCAGCAGCTTAAGAACAGGGGTGAACACTGAAGCTTTCTTT. Encoded protein: CASSLRTGVNTEAFF.

This chain links TRBV2 with TRBJ2-2, with D perhaps given as TRBD1 or TRBD2 (5 bases each). There are 12 residues in the CDR3. Trimming took off 5 bases at V and 9 bases at J, with 10 bases between the two ends. CDR1 and CDR2 from the germline V gene are SNHLY and FYNNEI. CDR3 nucleotides: TGTGCCAGCAGTCCAGGGACCTGGGAGCTGTTTTTT. This gives the protein CASSPGTWELFF.

This clone was observed a handful of times. The rearrangement uses TRBV27 and TRBJ1-1; D is perhaps TRBD1 (6 bases). V lost 2 bases, J lost 11 bases, and 12 bases lay in between. From germline, CDR1 is MNHEY and CDR2 SMNVEV (reference sequence). The CDR3 has 12 amino acids. In nucleotides, the CDR3 is TGTGCCAGCAGTTTACTCCAGGGGAGGGCTTTCTTT. Residues: CASSLLQGRAFF.

The chain has TRBV7-7 and TRBJ2-1; 8 nucleotides line up with TRBD1. CDR1 SSHAT and CDR2 FNYEAQ come from the germline V gene (reference sequence). CDR3 size: 15 residues. The junction had 13 bases not matched to a gene; V was cut back by 8 bases and J by 7 bases. CDR3 nucleotides: TGTGCCAGCGGGTTAGGGACAGGCCCGTTAAATGAGCAGTTCTTC. Translating it yields CASGLGTGPLNEQFF.

The rearrangement uses TRBV4-2 and TRBJ1-6; 10 bases fit TRBD1. Per germline, CDR1 LGHNA and CDR2 YNFKEQ. The V segment lost 0 bases and the J segment 8 bases; nucleotides outside the gene matches: 4. This CDR3 comprises 16 residues. CDR3 region: CASSQDYGTGDSPLHF. In nucleotides, the CDR3 is TGTGCCAGCAGCCAAGATTATGGGACAGGGGATTCACCCCTCCACTTT.

The V gene is TRBV12-3 or TRBV12-4, the J gene TRBJ1-3; a weak D match, TRBD1 (5 bases). Trimming took off 8 bases at V and 0 bases at J, with 8 bases between the two ends. The CDR3 runs 13 residues. CDR3 region: CASWGLSGNTIYF. The DNA for the CDR3 is TGTGCCAGCTGGGGACTCTCTGGAAACACCATATATTTT.